Each of the 5 T cell receptor beta chains below was sequenced from the same sample in a study of cytomegalovirus exposure and HLA in healthy donors. The PCR ran on 60 Vbeta and 13 Jbeta primers. Profiling relied on immunoSEQ multiplex PCR, and the TCRdb table lists in-frame clones only, not all of them. This sample has about 210,000 clones, with about 80% found just once. Source material: PBMCs. The origin of the receptors is a woman aged 45 to 65 in good health and CMV-seropositive.

V usage is TRBV7-3 and J usage is TRBJ1-1; a weak D match, TRBD1 (5 bases). The CDR3 runs 15 residues. Germline CDR1 and CDR2: SGHTA and FQGTGA. Trimming stripped 1 base from V and 5 bases from J, with 14 bases between. The CDR3 nucleotides read TGTGCCAGCAGCTTAATGGTCAGGGAGGGGACTGAAGCTTTCTTT. It is translated as CASSLMVREGTEAFF. Combining the CDR3 with reference TRBV7-3 and TRBJ1-1 gives the whole variable domain GAGVSQTPSNKVTEKGKYVELRCDPISGHTALYWYRQSLGQGPEFLIYFQGTGAADDSGLPNDRFFAVRPEGSVSTLKIQRTERGDSAVYLCASSLMVREGTEAFFGQGTRLTVV.

The rearrangement uses TRBV11-2 and TRBJ1-6; no clear D. This CDR3 contains 14 residues. V was trimmed by 3 bases and J by 3 bases, leaving 6 bases between them. Germline values: CDR1 SGHAT, CDR2 FQNNGV. The CDR3 region is CASSFGVYNSPLHF. DNA for the CDR3: TGTGCCAGCAGCTTCGGGGTCTATAATTCACCCCTCCACTTT. The full variable domain, in which reference TRBV11-2 and TRBJ1-6 provide the parts outside the CDR3, is EAGVAQSPRYKIIEKRQSVAFWCNPISGHATLYWYQQILGQGPKLLIQFQNNGVVDDSQLPKDRFSAERLKGVDSTLKIQPAKLEDSAVYLCASSFGVYNSPLHFGNGTRLTVT.

The chain couples TRBV18 to TRBJ2-3; D ambiguous. CDR3 length: 16 amino acids. Germline lookup yields CDR1 KGHSH and CDR2 LQKENI. V was pared by 1 base and J by 2 bases, with 13 bases between. CDR3 sequence (DNA): TGTGCCAGCTCACCACTACCAGCGCCCTACACAGATACGCAGTATTTT. Translated: CASSPLPAPYTDTQYF.

The rearrangement uses TRBV5-6 and TRBJ2-2; unclear D gene. The CDR3 length is 17 residues. CDR1 and CDR2 (germline): SGHDT, YYEEEE. V lost 2 bases to trimming and J lost 6 bases, with 20 bases between them. The chain's CDR3 is CASSFIRDSYDSGELFF. CDR3 in DNA: TGTGCCAGCAGCTTTATTCGCGACTCGTATGACTCCGGGGAGCTGTTTTTT. Using reference TRBV5-6 and TRBJ2-2 for the parts outside the CDR3, the full variable domain is DAGVTQSPTHLIKTRGQQVTLRCSPKSGHDTVSWYQQALGQGPQFIFQYYEEEERQRGNFPDRFSGHQFPNYSSELNVNALLLGDSALYLCASSFIRDSYDSGELFFGEGSRLTVL.

Only one count was recorded for this clone. V is TRBV13 and J is TRBJ1-1; possibly TRBD1 for D (5 bases). V was trimmed by 5 bases and J by 3 bases, leaving 10 bases between them. Germline assignment: CDR1 PRHDT and CDR2 FYEKMQ (reference sequence). The length of the CDR3 is 13 residues. The chain's CDR3 is CASSQGLYTEAFF. For the CDR3, the DNA is TGTGCCAGCAGCCAGGGACTATACACTGAAGCTTTCTTT. The full variable domain, with the rest looked up from reference TRBV13 and TRBJ1-1, is AAGVIQSPRHLIKEKRETATLKCYPIPRHDTVYWYQQGPGQDPQFLISFYEKMQSDKGSIPDRFSAQQFSDYHSELNMSSLELGDSALYFCASSQGLYTEAFFGQGTRLTVV.